A single sample gave rise to the 2 T cell receptor beta chains below, sequenced in a study of shared T cell receptors in the human thymus. Clones were read by immunoSEQ multiplex PCR, and TCRdb kept only the in-frame ones, dropping some. Altogether some 640,000 clones are present, 87% being singletons, with the ten largest covering about 0.0094%. These data were likewise used in another study, on human thymus T cells.

The sample consisted of thymocytes. These receptors all stem from a boy less than two years old with a congenital heart defect.

The chain uses TRBV29-1 and TRBJ1-5, with D perhaps TRBD1 (5 bases). The V gene lost 7 bases and the J gene lost 7 bases, with 20 bases spanning the gap. The CDR3 has 14 amino acids. Germline CDR1 SQVTM, CDR2 ANQGSEA. CDR3 DNA: TGCAGCGGACTTTGGGGGAGGTATAGACAGCCCCAGCATTTT. It codes for CSGLWGRYRQPQHF.

The CDR3 DNA sequence: TGTGCCAGCAGCTGGGGGACTAGCGGGAGTGTATTCGAGCAGTACTTC. Its protein is CASSWGTSGSVFEQYF. The chain couples TRBV11-2 to TRBJ2-7, with TRBD2 matching 14 bases. This CDR3 comprises 16 residues. Germline V gives CDR1 SGHAT, CDR2 FQNNGV. Trimming took 4 bases from V and 6 from J; bases not matched to a gene: 8. Combining the CDR3 with reference TRBV11-2 and TRBJ2-7 gives the whole variable domain EAGVAQSPRYKIIEKRQSVAFWCNPISGHATLYWYQQILGQGPKLLIQFQNNGVVDDSQLPKDRFSAERLKGVDSTLKIQPAKLEDSAVYLCASSWGTSGSVFEQYFGPGTRLTVT.